The rows below give T cell receptor beta chains drawn from one sample of a study of technical replicates of blood from several donors. Profiled with immunoSEQ multiplex PCR; TCRdb holds only in-frame clones, not every one. The table shows approximately 50,000 clones, with 86% occurring only once. Sequencing input: PBMCs. The receptors come from a human donor in good health. Some clones in this sample may be carry-over from other donors' samples. CDR3s include the opening cysteine and the closing phenylalanine or tryptophan. Each record gives: clone size, J gene, D gene, V gene, CDR3 protein, CDR3 DNA. A D gene is named only where the DNA matches it firmly. A clone size is listed for some rows: how often the clone was seen (once, few, many), or a class if it is expanded.

>.|TRBJ2-5|.|TRBV12-5
CASGGRGGEETQYF
TGTGCTAGTGGTGGGCGTGGCGGGGAGGAGACCCAGTACTTC
>.|TRBJ1-3|.|TRBV15
CATSRDSVSGNTIYF
TGTGCCACCAGCAGAGATTCGGTCTCTGGAAACACCATATATTTT
>.|TRBJ1-1|.|TRBV5-1
CASSPGGGLDTEAFF
TGCGCCAGCAGCCCCGGCGGGGGACTGGACACTGAAGCTTTCTTT
>.|TRBJ1-2|.|TRBV6-1
CASSPVADHYGYTF
TGTGCCAGCAGTCCCGTGGCAGATCACTATGGCTACACCTTC
>.|TRBJ2-7|TRBD1|TRBV10-3
CATTPGQGAYEQYF
TGTGCCACCACACCGGGACAGGGGGCTTACGAGCAGTACTTC
>.|TRBJ2-7|TRBD2|TRBV9
CASSAAPGGLSYEQYF
TGTGCCAGCAGCGCCGCTCCGGGGGGTCTCTCCTACGAGCAGTACTTC
>.|TRBJ1-1|.|TRBV4-3
CASSQDTGLNTEAFF
TGCGCCAGCAGCCAAGACACAGGCTTAAACACTGAAGCTTTCTTT
>.|TRBJ1-2|TRBD1|TRBV7-2
CASSFGTGGRLGYTF
TGTGCCAGCAGCTTTGGGACAGGGGGGAGACTTGGCTACACCTTC
>few|TRBJ2-7|.|TRBV5-1
CASSLGGAQAYEQYF
TGCGCCAGCAGCTTGGGTGGGGCCCAGGCCTACGAGCAGTACTTC
>.|TRBJ1-2|TRBD1|TRBV6-5
CASRIQGASGYTF
TGTGCCAGCAGGATACAGGGGGCGAGCGGCTACACCTTC
>.|TRBJ2-5|.|TRBV30
CAWTIGAAQYF
TGTGCCTGGACGATAGGGGCGGCCCAGTACTTC
>once|TRBJ2-1|TRBD1|TRBV10-3
CASTGGVEQFF
TGTGCCTCTACAGGGGGCGTTGAGCAGTTCTTC
>.|TRBJ2-1|.|TRBV20-1
CSPFQNKFF
TGCAGCCCTTTTCAAAACAAGTTCTTC
>.|TRBJ2-3|TRBD2|TRBV5-4
CASSSTLAGGSDTQYF
TGTGCCAGCAGCTCAACCCTAGCGGGGGGTTCTGATACGCAGTATTTT
>.|TRBJ2-1|.|TRBV7-2
CASSLGADNEQFF
TGTGCCAGCAGCTTAGGGGCCGACAATGAGCAGTTCTTC
>.|TRBJ2-7|.|TRBV5-1
CASSLDNYEQYF
TGCGCCAGCAGCTTGGACAACTACGAGCAGTACTTC
>once|TRBJ2-1|TRBD2|TRBV4-3
CASSQDPPTTSGIGEQFF
TGCGCCAGCAGCCAAGATCCTCCTACGACTAGCGGGATAGGTGAGCAGTTCTTC
>.|TRBJ1-5|TRBD1|TRBV2
CASRGRRGTVTGSNQPQHF
TGTGCCAGCAGGGGAAGAAGAGGGACAGTGACTGGTAGCAATCAGCCCCAGCATTTT
>.|TRBJ1-2|TRBD1|TRBV5-1
CASSLDSGARTGNYGYTF
TGCGCCAGCAGCTTGGACTCGGGGGCTCGGACAGGGAATTATGGCTACACCTTC
>.|TRBJ2-7|TRBD1|TRBV11-2
CASRTETGGRNYYEQYF
TGTGCCAGCAGGACGGAAACAGGGGGGAGGAACTACTACGAGCAGTACTTC
>.|TRBJ1-2|TRBD1|TRBV27
CASSLGQGYGYTF
TGTGCCAGCAGTTTAGGACAGGGCTATGGCTACACCTTC
>.|TRBJ1-5|.|TRBV19
CASSIKQVGQPQHF
TGTGCCAGTAGTATAAAACAGGTTGGACAGCCCCAGCATTTT
>.|TRBJ2-3|TRBD1|TRBV29-1
CSVGDRHTDTQYF
TGCAGCGTTGGGGACAGACACACAGATACGCAGTATTTT
>.|TRBJ2-7|TRBD1|TRBV5-3
CASVDRGAYEQYF
TGTGCCAGCGTCGACAGGGGGGCCTACGAGCAGTACTTC
>.|TRBJ2-7|.|TRBV7-2
CASSPFGLPYEQYF
TGTGCCAGCAGCCCCTTTGGACTCCCCTACGAGCAGTACTTC
>once|TRBJ2-1|TRBD2|TRBV25-1
CASSGGGSGSYNEQFF
TGTGCCAGCAGTGGGGGGGGTAGCGGTTCATACAATGAGCAGTTCTTC
>once|TRBJ1-4|.|TRBV4-3
CASSQEGGWGEKLFF
TGCGCCAGCAGCCAAGAAGGGGGTTGGGGTGAAAAACTGTTTTTT
>.|TRBJ2-7|TRBD2|TRBV7-9
CAIDTSAFSYEQYF
TGTGCCATCGATACTAGCGCCTTCTCCTACGAGCAGTACTTC
>.|TRBJ2-2|TRBD2|TRBV5-4
CASSRTSGMNTGELFF
TGTGCCAGCAGCCGGACTAGCGGGATGAACACCGGGGAGCTGTTTTTT
>.|TRBJ1-4|.|TRBV18
CASSRDGRGNEKLFF
TGTGCCAGCTCACGTGACGGGAGGGGTAATGAAAAACTGTTTTTT